The 26 T cell receptor beta chains below were found in one sample sequenced in a study of beta chain features in type 1 diabetes. Study findings and constraints: Moderate but significant shortening of TCRB CDR3s was recorded in all four CD4+ subsets from Type 1 diabetes patients.

For these receptors, no antigen is known. The sequenced template was cDNA made from the entire isolated RNA. Profiled with immunoSEQ multiplex PCR; TCRdb holds only in-frame clones, not every one. Seen here are 300,000 to 450,000 clones, over 8.5% observed once, and the top ten hold over 0.45%. What was sequenced was central memory CD4+ T cells from blood. These receptors came from a man under 40 with type 1 diabetes.

This clone came up many times. V usage is TRBV7-2 and J usage is TRBJ2-1; 10 positions match TRBD2. J lost 10 bases, V lost 4 bases, and 13 bases had no gene match. CDR3 length: 16 residues. The V gene's germline CDR1 is SGHTA and CDR2 FQGNSA. The DNA of the CDR3 is TGTGCCAGCAGCTCCCCTGAGGTAGCGGGAGGTGGCGAGCAGTTCTTC. Amino acids: CASSSPEVAGGGEQFF.

J is TRBJ2-7 and V is TRBV4-2; D tentatively reads TRBD1 or TRBD2 (5 bases each). CDR3 size: 15 residues. V was pared by 0 bases and J by 2 bases, with 11 bases between. CDR1 and CDR2 (germline): LGHNA, YNFKEQ. CDR3 sequence (DNA): TGTGCCAGCAGCCAAGATGGGGACCATGCCTACGAGCAGTACTTC. Protein: CASSQDGDHAYEQYF.

This chain joins TRBV7-2 and TRBJ2-5, with D perhaps matching TRBD1 or TRBD2 (6 bases each). Trimming took 4 bases from V and 2 from J, leaving 20 bases between them. The CDR3 spans 17 residues. The germline gives CDR1 SGHTA, CDR2 FQGNSA. The CDR3, as DNA: TGTGCCAGCAGCTACAGCTCGGGCCGGGGGCGGCAAGAGACCCAGTACTTC. Its translation is CASSYSSGRGRQETQYF.

This clone was observed a few times. The J gene is TRBJ2-7, the V gene TRBV29-1; 12 bases map to TRBD1. Looked up from germline, CDR1 is SQVTM and CDR2 is ANQGSEA. J lost 5 bases, V lost 1 base, and 3 bases had no gene match. This CDR3 has 14 amino acids. CDR3 bases: TGCAGCGTTGAAGGGGGACAGGGGGCCGACGAGCAGTACTTC. Its protein product is CSVEGGQGADEQYF.

The gene calls are TRBV7-6 and TRBJ2-1; D ambiguous. The length of the CDR3 is 16 residues. From germline, CDR1 is SGHVS and CDR2 FNYEAQ. The V end lost 7 bases, the J end lost 4 bases, and 20 bases lay between the germline ends. The CDR3 DNA reads TGTGCCAGCACCACGAGTCCGGACGCAGTATACAATGAGCAGTTCTTC. Protein sequence: CASTTSPDAVYNEQFF.

This clone was counted a few times. The V and J genes are TRBV7-2 and TRBJ2-3; 9 bases match TRBD1. Germline V CDR1 and CDR2: SGHTA, FQGNSA. The V and J ends lost 5 bases and 0 bases, in that order; junction bases with no gene match: 15. This CDR3 has 19 residues. Here the CDR3 DNA reads TGTGCCAGCAGCCGTATTACAGGGGGCTTCACCTCTAGCACAGATACGCAGTATTTT. Amino acids: CASSRITGGFTSSTDTQYF.

V usage is TRBV2 and J usage is TRBJ2-7; D call uncertain. Germline values: CDR1 SNHLY, CDR2 FYNNEI. Between the trimmed V and J ends, which lost 5 bases and 0 bases, there was a span of 5 bases. The CDR3 is made up of 12 amino acids. The CDR3 region has the DNA TGTGCCAGCAGTTTTAGCTCCTACGAGCAGTACTTC. Translated, it gives CASSFSSYEQYF.

This clone has at least ten counts. The chain employs TRBV14 and TRBJ2-1, with D possibly TRBD2 on 6 matching bases. V lost 6 bases and J 1 base, leaving 28 bases between the germline ends. Germline CDR1 reads SGHDN; CDR2 reads FVKESK. This CDR3 is 20 amino acids long. CDR3: CASRPIYTSSKGISYNEQFF. The CDR3 nucleotides read TGTGCCAGCAGACCCATCTATACTAGCTCCAAGGGGATTTCCTACAATGAGCAGTTCTTC.

The DNA for the CDR3 is TGTGCCAGCAGAGCACTATTCGGGACGGCCGACACCTTC. It translates to CASRALFGTADTF. The gene calls are TRBV28 and TRBJ1-2; D possibly corresponds to TRBD1 (5 bases). From germline, CDR1 is MDHEN and CDR2 SYDVKM. V lost 6 bases and J 12 bases, leaving 20 bases between the germline ends. This CDR3 is built from 13 residues.

The chain has TRBV9 and TRBJ2-5; 10 positions agree with TRBD2. The CDR3 loop spans 14 amino acids. Germline values: CDR1 SGDLS, CDR2 YYNGEE. J lost 2 bases, V lost 2 bases, and 0 bases had no gene match. CDR3 protein: CASSVSGRQETQYF. CDR3 coding DNA: TGTGCCAGCAGCGTTAGCGGGAGGCAAGAGACCCAGTACTTC.

This clone was seen many times. The chain couples TRBV27 to TRBJ2-1, with D uncertain. With 5 bases removed from V and 7 bases from J, the gap between germline ends came to 9 bases. The V gene's germline CDR1 is MNHEY and CDR2 SMNVEV (reference sequence). The CDR3 length is 12 residues. CDR3 sequence reads: CASSRTQNEQFF. The CDR3 DNA sequence: TGTGCCAGCAGTCGGACGCAAAATGAGCAGTTCTTC.

This clone was observed a few times. The rearrangement joins TRBV5-1 to TRBJ2-2; D remains unclear. The CDR3 is 13 amino acids. CDR1 is SGHRS, CDR2 YFSETQ, per germline. Trimming removed 4 bases from V and 2 bases from J, with 6 bases in between. CDR3 loop: CASSVINTGELFF. In nucleotides, the CDR3 is TGCGCCAGCAGCGTAATTAACACCGGGGAGCTGTTTTTT.

This clone has only a few counts. This rearrangement joins TRBV2 to TRBJ2-1; TRBD1 agrees at 7 bases. The CDR3 sequence is 12 residues long. The germline V gene encodes CDR1 SNHLY and CDR2 FYNNEI. V was clipped by 5 bases and J by 7 bases; unmatched bases: 2. The CDR3 nucleotides read TGTGCCAGCAGTTACAGGGGAAATGAGCAGTTCTTC. Protein: CASSYRGNEQFF. Filled out from reference TRBV2 and TRBJ2-1, the complete variable domain reads EPEVTQTPSHQVTQMGQEVILRCVPISNHLYFYWYRQILGQKVEFLVSFYNNEISEKSEIFDDQFSVERPDGSNFTLKIRSTKLEDSAMYFCASSYRGNEQFFGPGTRLTVL.

In this sample, this clone turned up a few times. The gene calls are TRBV9 and TRBJ1-4, with 7 bases fitting TRBD1. V trimming: 3 bases; J trimming: 6 bases; junction bases outside the gene matches: 8. Germline CDR1 reads SGDLS; CDR2 reads YYNGEE. CDR3 size: 15 residues. CDR3 amino acids: CASSAYRGGDEKLFF. CDR3 sequence (DNA): TGTGCCAGCAGCGCCTACAGGGGAGGGGATGAAAAACTGTTTTTT. Based on the CDR3 plus reference TRBV9 and TRBJ1-4, the full variable domain is DSGVTQTPKHLITATGQRVTLRCSPRSGDLSVYWYQQSLDQGLQFLIQYYNGEERAKGNILERFSAQQFPDLHSELNLSSLELGDSALYFCASSAYRGGDEKLFFGSGTQLSVL.

The sample holds a few counts of this clone. This rearrangement joins TRBV6-6 to TRBJ1-5; TRBD1 might be the D (5 bases). V lost 6 bases to trimming and J lost 9 bases, with 9 bases between them. The germline V gene has CDR1 MNHNY and CDR2 SVGAGI (reference sequence). This CDR3 region has 11 residues. CDR3 nucleotides: TGTGCCAGCAGCCTCCAGGGGCCCCAGCATTTT. This encodes CASSLQGPQHF.

This chain connects TRBV7-2 to TRBJ1-5, with 10 bases lining up with TRBD1. The CDR3 is 16 residues long. Per germline, CDR1 SGHTA and CDR2 FQGNSA. Trimming cost V 3 bases and J 2 bases; bases outside gene matches: 4. CDR3 DNA sequence: TGTGCCAGCAGCTTCTATGGGACAGGGGGCAATCAGCCCCAGCATTTT. It encodes CASSFYGTGGNQPQHF.

The CDR3 DNA reads TGTGCCAGCAGCCCCGACAGGGTCAACTATGGCTACACCTTC. Amino acids: CASSPDRVNYGYTF. The chain links TRBV7-8 to TRBJ1-2; 7 bases are a match to TRBD1. The CDR3 extends over 14 amino acids. The germline CDR1 and CDR2 sequences are SGHVS and FQNEAQ. J was trimmed by 2 bases and V by 5 bases; bases with no gene match: 5.

V is TRBV7-9 and J is TRBJ2-3; 12 positions agree with TRBD2. CDR1 and CDR2 (germline): SEHNR, FQNEAQ (reference sequence). The CDR3 has 17 amino acids. The junction had 9 bases not matched to a gene; V was cut back by 4 bases and J by 4 bases. The CDR3 spells CASSYSTSGSFADTQYF. The CDR3 DNA sequence: TGTGCCAGCAGCTACTCGACTAGCGGGAGTTTCGCAGATACGCAGTATTTT.

The table lists this clone with a few counts. The chain joins TRBV28 to TRBJ2-3, with D unclear. With 5 bases removed from V and 2 bases from J, the gap between germline ends came to 11 bases. This CDR3 spans 14 amino acids. Per the germline V gene, CDR1 is MDHEN and CDR2 is SYDVKM. The CDR3 loop is CASSISHNTDTQYF. The CDR3 DNA sequence: TGTGCCAGCAGTATATCCCACAACACAGATACGCAGTATTTT.

This clone has only a few counts. V and J are TRBV29-1 and TRBJ2-3; TRBD2 is a possible D gene (5 bases). CDR3 length equals 11 residues. Germline V gene data show CDR1 as SQVTM and CDR2 as ANQGSEA. V lost 7 bases to trimming and J lost 3 bases, with 8 bases between them. CDR3 protein: CSAGITDTQYF. In DNA form, the CDR3 reads TGCAGCGCGGGAATAACAGATACGCAGTATTTT.

V usage is TRBV2 and J usage is TRBJ2-5; 7 nucleotides agree with TRBD2. Germline V lookup: CDR1 SNHLY, CDR2 FYNNEI. CDR3 size: 16 residues. The V gene end was trimmed by 6 bases and the J gene end by 3 bases; junction bases not matched to a gene: 13. The CDR3 DNA reads TGTGCCAGCAGGAAAATGACTAGCAGCAGGGAAGAGACCCAGTACTTC. The encoded protein is CASRKMTSSREETQYF.

This clone was counted a few times. This rearrangement joins TRBV7-2 to TRBJ2-5; D is perhaps TRBD2 (5 bases). Germline assignment: CDR1 SGHTA and CDR2 FQGNSA. V was clipped by 1 base and J by 5 bases, with 11 bases between them. The CDR3 totals 14 residues. CDR3 sequence: CASSLDTRVETQYF. The CDR3 DNA reads as TGTGCCAGCAGCTTAGATACTAGGGTGGAGACCCAGTACTTC.

This sequence joins TRBV6-6 and TRBJ2-7; TRBD2 matches at 8 bases. The CDR3 covers 15 residues. From germline, CDR1 is MNHNY and CDR2 SVGAGI (reference sequence). The V and J ends lost 5 bases and 0 bases, in that order; junction bases with no gene match: 6. CDR3 loop: CASSPPGLASYEQYF. For the CDR3, the DNA is TGTGCCAGCAGTCCTCCTGGACTAGCCTCCTACGAGCAGTACTTC.

This clone turned up a few times. The chain couples TRBV28 to TRBJ2-6; D not resolved. V lost 7 bases and J 0 bases, leaving 10 bases between the germline ends. The germline V gene encodes CDR1 MDHEN and CDR2 SYDVKM. The CDR3 is 15 residues long. DNA for the CDR3: TGTGCCAGCAATGGGTACGGCTCTGGGGCCAACGTCCTGACTTTC. Its translation is CASNGYGSGANVLTF.

The chain has TRBV6-6 and TRBJ1-1; D is uncertain. The germline CDR1 and CDR2 sequences are MNHNY and SVGAGI (reference sequence). Trimming stripped 8 bases from V and 7 bases from J, with 23 bases between. This CDR3 spans 15 amino acids. The CDR3 spells CASLETSGKVGEAFF. The CDR3 region has the DNA TGTGCCAGCCTTGAAACATCGGGAAAGGTGGGTGAAGCTTTCTTT.

The rearrangement joins TRBV19 to TRBJ2-1; D is possibly TRBD1 or TRBD2 (5 bases each). Looked up from germline, CDR1 is LNHDA and CDR2 is SQIVND (reference sequence). The CDR3 has 16 amino acids. V lost 7 bases to trimming and J lost 4 bases, with 20 bases between them. As DNA, the CDR3 is TGTGCCAGTACCCACGACAGCCGGGAAGGGTACAATGAGCAGTTCTTC. Translated, it gives CASTHDSREGYNEQFF. The complete variable domain, with remaining parts taken from reference TRBV19 and TRBJ2-1, reads DGGITQSPKYLFRKEGQNVTLSCEQNLNHDAMYWYRQDPGQGLRLIYYSQIVNDFQKGDIAEGYSVSREKKESFPLTVTSAQKNPTAFYLCASTHDSREGYNEQFFGPGTRLTVL.